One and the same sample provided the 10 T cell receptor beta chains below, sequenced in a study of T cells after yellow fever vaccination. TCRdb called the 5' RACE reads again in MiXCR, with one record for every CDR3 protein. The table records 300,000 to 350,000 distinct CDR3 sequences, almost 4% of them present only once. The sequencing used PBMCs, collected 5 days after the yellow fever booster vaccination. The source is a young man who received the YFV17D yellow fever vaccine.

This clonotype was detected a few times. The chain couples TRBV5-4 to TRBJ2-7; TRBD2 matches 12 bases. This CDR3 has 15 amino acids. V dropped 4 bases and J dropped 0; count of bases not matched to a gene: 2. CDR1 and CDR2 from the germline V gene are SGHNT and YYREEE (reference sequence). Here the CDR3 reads CASSRLAGASYEQYV. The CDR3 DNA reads TGTGCCAGCAGCCGACTAGCGGGGGCCTCCTACGAGCAGTACGTC.

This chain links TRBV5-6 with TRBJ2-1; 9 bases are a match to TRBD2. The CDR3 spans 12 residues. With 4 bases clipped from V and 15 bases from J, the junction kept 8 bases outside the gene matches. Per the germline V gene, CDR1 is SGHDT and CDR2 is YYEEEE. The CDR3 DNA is TGTGCCAGCAGCGAGGGGCTAGCGGGGTTGTTCTTC. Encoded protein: CASSEGLAGLFF.

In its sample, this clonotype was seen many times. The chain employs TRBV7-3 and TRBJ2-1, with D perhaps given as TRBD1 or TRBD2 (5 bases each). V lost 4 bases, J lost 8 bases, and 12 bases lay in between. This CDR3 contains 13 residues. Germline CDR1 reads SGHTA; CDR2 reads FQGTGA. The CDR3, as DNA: TGTGCCAGCAGCTCCGGGGCCAGCGATGAGCAGTTCTTC. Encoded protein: CASSSGASDEQFF. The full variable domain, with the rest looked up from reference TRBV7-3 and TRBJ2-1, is GAGVSQTPSNKVTEKGKYVELRCDPISGHTALYWYRQSLGQGPEFLIYFQGTGAADDSGLPNDRFFAVRPEGSVSTLKIQRTERGDSAVYLCASSSGASDEQFFGPGTRLTVL.

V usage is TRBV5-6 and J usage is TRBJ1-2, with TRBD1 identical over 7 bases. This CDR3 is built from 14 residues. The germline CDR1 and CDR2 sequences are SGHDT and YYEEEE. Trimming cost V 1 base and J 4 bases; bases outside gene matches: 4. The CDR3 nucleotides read TGTGCCAGCAGCTTGAAGGGACAGACCTATGGCTACACCTTC. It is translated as CASSLKGQTYGYTF.

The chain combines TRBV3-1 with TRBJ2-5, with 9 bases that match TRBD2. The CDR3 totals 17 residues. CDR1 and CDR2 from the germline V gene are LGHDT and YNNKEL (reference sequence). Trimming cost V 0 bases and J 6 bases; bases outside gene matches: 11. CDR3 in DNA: TGTGCCAGCAGCCAAGATCGGTTAGCGGGGGTCCGGAAGACCCAGTACTTC. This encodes CASSQDRLAGVRKTQYF.

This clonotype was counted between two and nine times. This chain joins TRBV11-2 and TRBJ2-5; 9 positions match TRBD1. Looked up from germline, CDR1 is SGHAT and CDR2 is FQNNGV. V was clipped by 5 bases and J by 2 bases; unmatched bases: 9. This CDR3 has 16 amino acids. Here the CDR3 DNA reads TGTGCCAGCAGCACCTACAGGGGGCCCCTACAAGAGACCCAGTACTTC. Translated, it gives CASSTYRGPLQETQYF.

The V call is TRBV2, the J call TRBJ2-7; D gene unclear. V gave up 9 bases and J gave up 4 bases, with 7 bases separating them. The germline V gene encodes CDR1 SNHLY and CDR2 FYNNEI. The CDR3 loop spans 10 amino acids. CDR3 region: CARVPYEQYV. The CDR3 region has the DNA TGTGCCAGAGTTCCGTACGAGCAGTACGTC.

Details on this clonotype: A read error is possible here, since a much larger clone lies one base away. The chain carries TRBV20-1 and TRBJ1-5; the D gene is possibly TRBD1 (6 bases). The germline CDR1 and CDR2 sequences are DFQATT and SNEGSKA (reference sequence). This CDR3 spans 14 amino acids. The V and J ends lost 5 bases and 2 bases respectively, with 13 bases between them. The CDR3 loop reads CSAGTPGGNQPQHF. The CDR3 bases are TGCAGTGCTGGAACCCCAGGGGGCAATCAGCCCCAGCATTTT.

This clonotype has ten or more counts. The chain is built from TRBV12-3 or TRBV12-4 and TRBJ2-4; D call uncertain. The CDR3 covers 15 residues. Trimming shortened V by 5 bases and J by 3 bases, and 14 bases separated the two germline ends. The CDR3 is CASSRSSRGKNIQYF. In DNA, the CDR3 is TGTGCCAGCAGTCGATCATCTAGAGGCAAAAACATTCAGTACTTC.

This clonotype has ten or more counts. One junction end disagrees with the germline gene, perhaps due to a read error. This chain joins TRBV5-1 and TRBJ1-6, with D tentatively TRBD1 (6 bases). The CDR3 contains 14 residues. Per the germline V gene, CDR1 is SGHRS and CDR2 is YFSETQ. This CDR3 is CASRTASGDSPLHF. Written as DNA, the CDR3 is TGCGCCAGCAGAACCGCGTCAGGGGATTCGCCCCTCCACTTT.